This is a list of T cell receptor beta chains from one sample in a study of blood T cell repertoires in COVID-19. Assay: immunoSEQ multiplex PCR; the TCRdb copy retains only in-frame clones and omits some. Of fewer than 350,000 clones listed, roughly 80% were seen once; the top ten hold around 4.5%. The sample comprised peripheral blood. The receptors here all came from a woman in her fifties or sixties with active or convalescent COVID-19. CDR3s include the opening cysteine and the closing phenylalanine or tryptophan. Fields, in order: V gene, J gene, clone size, D gene, CDR3 protein, CDR3 DNA. The D gene is left open where the match is weak. Clone size is given for some rows only: seen once, a few or many times, or a class if the clone is expanded.

TRBV25-1,TRBJ2-1,few,.,CASSEVDVAGNEQFF,TGTGCCAGCAGTGAGGTAGACGTGGCAGGTAATGAGCAGTTCTTC
TRBV3-1/TRBV3-2,TRBJ2-7,.,TRBD2,CASSEAGLAGGRGEQYF,TGTGCCAGCAGCGAAGCGGGACTAGCGGGAGGTCGGGGTGAGCAGTACTTC
TRBV7-2,TRBJ2-7,.,TRBD2,CASSLGGTRAYEQYF,TGTGCCAGCAGCTTGGGAGGGACTAGGGCCTACGAGCAGTACTTC
TRBV5-1,TRBJ1-2,.,.,CASSLDGQSNYGYTF,TGCGCCAGCAGCTTGGACGGACAGTCGAACTATGGCTACACCTTC
TRBV2,TRBJ2-3,.,TRBD2,CASSPGLAGEGTDTQYF,TGTGCCAGCAGCCCGGGACTAGCGGGAGAGGGGACAGATACGCAGTATTTT
TRBV5-4,TRBJ2-5,.,.,CASSLPQETQYF,TGTGCCAGCAGCTTGCCGCAAGAGACCCAGTACTTC
TRBV19,TRBJ2-3,.,.,CASSLGVGTSTDTQYF,TGTGCCAGTAGCCTCGGGGTAGGGACTAGCACAGATACGCAGTATTTT
TRBV2,TRBJ1-5,.,TRBD1,CASSAGTGYQPQHF,TGTGCCAGCAGCGCCGGGACAGGGTATCAGCCCCAGCATTTT
TRBV12-5,TRBJ2-3,.,TRBD2,CASGLRLGGRGTDTQYF,TGTGCTAGTGGTTTGAGACTAGGCGGGAGGGGCACAGATACGCAGTATTTT
TRBV7-8,TRBJ2-7,many,.,CASSSPWGVEQYF,TGTGCCAGCAGCTCCCCGTGGGGAGTGGAGCAGTACTTC
TRBV2,TRBJ2-7,.,.,CASSAGLTYEQYF,TGTGCCAGCAGTGCAGGACTTACCTACGAGCAGTACTTC
TRBV11-2,TRBJ1-1,.,.,CASSLGGQRGAFF,TGTGCCAGCAGCTTAGGGGGGCAGAGAGGGGCTTTCTTT
TRBV27,TRBJ2-6,.,.,CASSKTTGAGANVLTF,TGTGCCAGCAGCAAAACAACAGGCGCTGGGGCCAACGTCCTGACTTTC
TRBV27,TRBJ1-5,.,.,CASSLAGMGNQPQHF,TGTGCCAGCAGTTTAGCGGGGATGGGCAATCAGCCCCAGCATTTT
TRBV18,TRBJ2-7,.,.,CASSLSRPYEQYF,TGTGCCAGCTCCCTCAGCAGGCCCTACGAGCAGTACTTC
TRBV14,TRBJ1-1,many,.,CASSQDMGAQGAFF,TGTGCCAGCAGCCAAGATATGGGGGCGCAAGGAGCTTTCTTT
TRBV5-4,TRBJ2-7,.,TRBD2,CASSLWKGGGSYEQYF,TGTGCCAGCAGCTTGTGGAAAGGCGGGGGTTCCTACGAGCAGTACTTC
TRBV28,TRBJ1-6,.,TRBD1,CASSSGGSPLHF,TGTGCCAGCAGTTCAGGGGGTTCACCCCTCCACTTT
TRBV7-9,TRBJ2-2,.,TRBD1,CASSLEGLSDRAGELFF,TGTGCCAGCAGCTTAGAAGGGCTCTCGGACAGGGCCGGGGAGCTGTTTTTT
TRBV7-9,TRBJ1-2,.,.,CASSFSSSGDGYTF,TGTGCCAGCAGCTTCTCATCATCGGGGGATGGCTACACCTTC
TRBV19,TRBJ2-2,.,TRBD2,CASSIDHGRMNTGELFF,TGTGCCAGTAGTATAGATCACGGGAGGATGAACACCGGGGAGCTGTTTTTT
TRBV14,TRBJ2-1,.,.,CASSFHARRGTGWRDGLGALFF,TGTGCCAGCAGCTTCCATGCCCGGAGGGGCACCGGTTGGCGGGACGGTCTCGGGGCACTGTTCTTC
TRBV27,TRBJ1-6,.,.,CASGGSTNSPLHF,TGTGCCAGCGGGGGCAGTACTAATTCACCCCTCCACTTT
TRBV28,TRBJ2-6,.,TRBD2,CASSRRLAGATGANVLTF,TGTGCCAGCAGCCGCCGACTAGCGGGAGCAACAGGGGCCAACGTCCTGACTTTC
TRBV5-1,TRBJ2-2,few,TRBD2,CASSSTSGTGELFF,TGCGCCAGCAGCAGTACTAGCGGAACCGGGGAGCTGTTTTTT
TRBV18,TRBJ2-3,.,TRBD2,CASAREGTDTQYF,TGTGCCAGCGCCAGGGAGGGGACAGATACGCAGTATTTT
TRBV28,TRBJ2-1,.,TRBD2,CASSPPRLAGGNYNEQFF,TGTGCCAGCAGTCCACCCCGGCTAGCGGGAGGAAACTACAATGAGCAGTTCTTC
TRBV10-1,TRBJ2-2,.,TRBD1,CARASFPTGGSGELFF,TGCGCCAGAGCCTCCTTTCCGACAGGGGGCTCCGGGGAGCTGTTTTTT
TRBV29-1,TRBJ2-2,.,.,CSVGGQDTGELFF,TGCAGCGTCGGGGGGCAGGACACCGGGGAGCTGTTTTTT
TRBV10-3,TRBJ1-1,.,.,CAISDGGQPREAFF,TGTGCCATCAGTGACGGAGGTCAACCCCGGGAAGCTTTCTTT
TRBV19,TRBJ2-1,once,TRBD2,CASSTISGRVHNEQFF,TGTGCCAGTAGTACCATCAGCGGGAGAGTCCACAATGAGCAGTTCTTC
TRBV6-5,TRBJ2-4,.,.,CASSTSGMAKNIQYF,.
TRBV7-2,TRBJ2-1,.,.,CASSLIWSSYNEQFF,TGTGCCAGCAGCCTTATCTGGAGCTCCTACAATGAGCAGTTCTTC
TRBV5-1,TRBJ2-7,.,.,CASSLELTYYEQYF,TGCGCCAGCAGTCTTGAACTCACCTACTACGAGCAGTACTTC
TRBV29-1,TRBJ1-5,.,TRBD1,CSVEDSTGGDQPQHF,TGCAGCGTTGAAGATTCGACAGGGGGCGATCAGCCCCAGCATTTT
TRBV29-1,TRBJ2-1,.,.,CSVERNKYNEQFF,TGCAGCGTTGAGCGGAACAAGTACAATGAGCAGTTCTTC
TRBV4-2,TRBJ1-2,few,.,CASSQDGDLVKREYGYTF,TGTGCCAGCAGCCAAGATGGGGATCTGGTGAAGAGGGAGTATGGCTACACCTTC
TRBV2,TRBJ2-3,.,TRBD2,CASSDYLAVTSTDTQYF,TGTGCCAGCAGTGATTATCTAGCGGTGACTAGCACAGATACGCAGTATTTT
TRBV3-1/TRBV3-2,TRBJ1-2,.,TRBD1,CASRPTGAANYGYTF,TGTGCCAGCAGGCCGACAGGGGCCGCGAACTATGGCTACACCTTC
TRBV6-5,TRBJ1-2,.,.,CASSYDTVNYGYTF,TGTGCCAGCAGTTACGACACTGTTAACTATGGCTACACCTTC
TRBV29-1,TRBJ2-6,.,.,CSGQISGANVLTF,TGCAGCGGTCAGATCTCTGGGGCCAACGTCCTGACTTTC
TRBV24-1,TRBJ2-5,.,.,CATSDLRGGYGETQYF,TGTGCCACCAGTGATCTCCGCGGGGGCTACGGAGAGACCCAGTACTTC
TRBV19,TRBJ1-1,.,.,CASIPDSNTEAFF,TGTGCCAGTATTCCAGACAGCAACACTGAAGCTTTCTTT
TRBV15,TRBJ2-7,.,.,CATSPVWAGTYEQYF,TGTGCCACCTCTCCCGTTTGGGCGGGGACCTACGAGCAGTACTTC
TRBV6-5,TRBJ1-2,few,TRBD1,CASSYSRDRKGGYTF,TGTGCCAGCAGTTACTCGCGGGACAGGAAAGGTGGCTACACCTTC
TRBV12-5,TRBJ2-1,.,TRBD2,CASGRPTSGSDEQFF,TGTGCTAGTGGTCGCCCGACTAGCGGGAGTGATGAGCAGTTCTTC
TRBV9,TRBJ2-5,.,.,CASSAGSEETQYF,TGTGCCAGCAGCGCGGGTTCTGAAGAGACCCAGTACTTC
TRBV15,TRBJ2-7,.,TRBD1,CATSRDRKGQPYEQYF,TGTGCCACCAGCAGAGATAGGAAGGGACAGCCCTACGAGCAGTACTTC
TRBV9,TRBJ2-1,once,TRBD2,CASSPTSGTYNEQFF,TGTGCCAGCAGCCCGACTAGCGGGACTTACAATGAGCAGTTCTTC
TRBV6-1,TRBJ1-1,few,.,CASSEQEGGNTEAFF,TGTGCCAGCAGTGAACAGGAAGGGGGGAACACTGAAGCTTTCTTT